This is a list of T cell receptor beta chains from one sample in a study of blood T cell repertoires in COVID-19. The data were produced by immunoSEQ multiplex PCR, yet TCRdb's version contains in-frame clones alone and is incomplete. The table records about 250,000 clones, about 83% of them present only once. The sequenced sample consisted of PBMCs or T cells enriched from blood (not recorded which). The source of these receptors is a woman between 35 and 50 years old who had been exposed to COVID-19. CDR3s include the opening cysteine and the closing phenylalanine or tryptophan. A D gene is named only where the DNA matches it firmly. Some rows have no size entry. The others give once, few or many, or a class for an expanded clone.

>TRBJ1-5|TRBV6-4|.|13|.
CASSGGPNQPQHF
TGTGCCAGCAGTGGCGGCCCCAATCAGCCCCAGCATTTT
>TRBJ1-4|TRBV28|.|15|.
CASSFPRTDNEKLFF
TGTGCCAGCAGCTTCCCGCGGACAGATAATGAAAAACTGTTTTTT
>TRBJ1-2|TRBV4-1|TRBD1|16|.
CASSQEWTGGSYGYTF
TGCGCCAGCAGCCAAGAATGGACAGGGGGTTCCTATGGCTACACCTTC
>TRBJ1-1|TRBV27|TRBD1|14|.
CASSLSAGGTEAFF
TGTGCCAGCAGTTTATCCGCAGGGGGCACTGAAGCTTTCTTT
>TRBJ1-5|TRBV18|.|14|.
CASSRRTGNQPQHF
TGTGCCAGCTCACGTAGGACAGGCAATCAGCCCCAGCATTTT
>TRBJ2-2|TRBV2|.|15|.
CASTPGHQNTGELFF
TGTGCCAGCACCCCGGGACACCAGAACACCGGGGAGCTGTTTTTT
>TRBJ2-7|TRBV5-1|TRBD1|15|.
CASSLGGTGYYEQYF
TGCGCCAGCAGCTTGGGTGGGACAGGTTACTACGAGCAGTACTTC
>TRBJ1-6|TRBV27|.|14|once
CASSLSGGRSPLHF
TGTGCCAGCAGTTTGTCGGGAGGGAGGTCACCCCTCCACTTT
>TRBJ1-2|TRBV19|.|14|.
CASSMGEAGYGYTF
TGTGCCAGTAGTATGGGGGAGGCTGGCTATGGCTACACCTTC
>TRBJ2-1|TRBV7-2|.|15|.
CASTPHRDSYNEQFF
TGTGCCAGCACCCCGCACAGGGATTCCTACAATGAGCAGTTCTTC
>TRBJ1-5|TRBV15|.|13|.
CATLGQRDQPQHF
TGTGCCACCCTCGGACAACGGGATCAGCCCCAGCATTTT
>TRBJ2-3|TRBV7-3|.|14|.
CASSQNGRGDTQYF
TGTGCCAGCAGTCAAAACGGAAGGGGCGATACGCAGTATTTT
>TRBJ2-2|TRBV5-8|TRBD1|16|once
CASSLPPGQGDGELFF
TGTGCCAGCAGCTTGCCACCGGGACAGGGGGACGGGGAGCTGTTTTTT
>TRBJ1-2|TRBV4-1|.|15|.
CASSQGDQASYGYTF
TGCGCCAGCAGCCAAGGCGATCAGGCCAGCTATGGCTACACCTTC
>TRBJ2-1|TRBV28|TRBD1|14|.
CASRITGAKSEQFF
TGTGCCAGCAGGATAACAGGGGCTAAGTCTGAGCAGTTCTTC
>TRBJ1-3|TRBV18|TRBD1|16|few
CASSPSNRGVGNTIYF
TGTGCCAGCTCACCATCGAACAGGGGAGTCGGAAACACCATATATTTT
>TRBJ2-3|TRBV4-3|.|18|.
CASSQGYPRRGPTDTQYF
TGCGCCAGCAGCCAAGGATACCCACGGCGGGGGCCCACAGATACGCAGTATTTT
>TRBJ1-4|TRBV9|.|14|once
CASSVGTSNEKLFF
TGTGCCAGCAGCGTAGGCACCAGTAATGAAAAACTGTTTTTT
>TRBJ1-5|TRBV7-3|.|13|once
CASSSVLNQPQHF
TGTGCCAGCAGTAGCGTCCTCAATCAGCCCCAGCATTTT
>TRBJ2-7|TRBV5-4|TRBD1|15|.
CASSLGTVNPYEQYF
TGTGCCAGCAGCTTAGGGACAGTAAACCCCTACGAGCAGTACTTC
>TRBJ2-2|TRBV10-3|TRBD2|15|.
CATNAGGLNTGELFF
TGTGCCACCAATGCGGGGGGTTTGAACACCGGGGAGCTGTTTTTT
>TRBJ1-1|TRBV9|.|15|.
CASSVSDQGPTEAFF
TGTGCCAGCAGCGTATCGGATCAGGGTCCCACTGAAGCTTTCTTT
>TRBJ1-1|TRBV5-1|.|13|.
CASSTGMNTEAFF
TGCGCCAGCAGTACAGGAATGAACACTGAAGCTTTCTTT
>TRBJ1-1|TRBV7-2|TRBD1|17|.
CASSLGGAQGADTEAFF
TGTGCCAGCAGCTTAGGTGGTGCACAGGGGGCGGATACTGAAGCTTTCTTT
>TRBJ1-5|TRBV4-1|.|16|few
CASSQAGGNGNQPQHF
TGCGCCAGCAGCCAAGCGGGGGGAAATGGCAATCAGCCCCAGCATTTT
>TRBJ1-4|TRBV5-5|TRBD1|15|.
CASSLGDRVGEKLFF
TGTGCCAGCAGCTTGGGGGACAGGGTGGGTGAAAAACTGTTTTTT
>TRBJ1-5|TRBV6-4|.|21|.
CASSDSPLTPDRDCLNQPQHF
TGTGCCAGCAGTGACTCCCCTCTCACGCCCGACCGGGACTGCCTAAATCAGCCCCAGCATTTT
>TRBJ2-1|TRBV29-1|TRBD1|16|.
CSVESGQAVSYNEQFF
TGCAGCGTTGAATCGGGACAGGCCGTCTCCTACAATGAGCAGTTCTTC
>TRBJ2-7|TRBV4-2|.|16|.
CASSPNHDRSSYEQYF
TGTGCCAGCAGCCCCAACCACGACAGATCCTCCTACGAGCAGTACTTC
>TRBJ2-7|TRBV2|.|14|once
CASSDLGTDYEQYF
TGTGCCAGTAGCGATTTAGGGACTGACTACGAGCAGTACTTC
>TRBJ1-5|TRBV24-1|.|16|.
CATSDPPGTRDQPQHF
TGTGCCACCAGTGATCCTCCGGGGACACGAGATCAGCCCCAGCATTTT
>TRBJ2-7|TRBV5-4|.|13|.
CASSFGSSYEQYF
TGTGCCAGCAGCTTTGGCAGCTCCTACGAGCAGTACTTC
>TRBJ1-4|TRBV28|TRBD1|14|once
CASSWGTVNEKLFF
TGTGCCAGCAGTTGGGGGACAGTAAATGAAAAACTGTTTTTT
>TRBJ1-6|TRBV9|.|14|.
CASSPGSAGSPLHF
TGTGCCAGCAGCCCCGGTTCTGCTGGTTCACCCCTCCACTTT
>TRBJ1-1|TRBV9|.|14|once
CASSVAEGRTEAFF
TGTGCCAGCAGCGTAGCGGAGGGGAGAACTGAAGCTTTCTTT
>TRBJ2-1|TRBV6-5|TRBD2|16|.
CASSYSSSGGGNEQFF
TGTGCCAGCAGTTACTCGAGTAGCGGGGGGGGAAATGAGCAGTTCTTC
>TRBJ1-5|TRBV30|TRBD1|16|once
CAWSVRGQKYNQPQHF
TGTGCCTGGAGTGTACGGGGACAGAAGTACAATCAGCCCCAGCATTTT
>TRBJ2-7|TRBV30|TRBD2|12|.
CAWTRGEDEQYF
TGTGCCTGGACGCGGGGGGAGGACGAGCAGTACTTC
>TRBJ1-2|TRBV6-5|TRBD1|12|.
CASQGDNYGYTF
TGTGCCAGCCAGGGGGATAACTATGGCTACACCTTC
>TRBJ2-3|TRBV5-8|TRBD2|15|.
CASSRSGGASDTQYF
TGTGCCAGCAGCCGTAGCGGGGGGGCCTCAGATACGCAGTATTTT
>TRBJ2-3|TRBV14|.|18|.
CASSQENLIADSTDTQYF
TGTGCCAGCAGCCAAGAGAATCTCATAGCGGACAGCACAGATACGCAGTATTTT